A single T cell receptor beta chain is shown here with its context. As yet, its antigen is unknown. These data come from a study of T cell responses to AZD1222 COVID-19 vaccine. Study results and caveats: Spike-spanning, vaccine-associated CD4 TCRs were dominant at 160-218 and 743-854. Repertoires in all cases were sampled only once the peak T cell response had passed. A rise in Spike-specific TCR breadth and depth followed two AZD1222 doses. At study baseline, merely several AZD1222 recipients were seropositive.

The method was immunoSEQ multiplex PCR; TCRdb's version includes in-frame clones alone and lacks a portion of them. The table lists approximately 50,000 clones, about 86% of them singletons. V lost 4 bases and J lost 0, with 10 bases in between. The germline V gene encodes CDR1 LGHDT and CDR2 YNNKEL (reference sequence). This CDR3 is 15 amino acids long. The V gene is TRBV3-1 (or the pseudogene TRBV3-2), the J gene TRBJ2-1; D might be TRBD2 (5 bases). Material: peripheral blood, obtained 28 days after the second AZD1222 dose. The origin of this receptor is an adult who received the AZD1222 COVID-19 vaccine. CDR3 nucleotides: TGTGCCAGCAGCCGCGGGTCGAGCTCCTACAATGAGCAGTTCTTC. Protein product: CASSRGSSSYNEQFF.